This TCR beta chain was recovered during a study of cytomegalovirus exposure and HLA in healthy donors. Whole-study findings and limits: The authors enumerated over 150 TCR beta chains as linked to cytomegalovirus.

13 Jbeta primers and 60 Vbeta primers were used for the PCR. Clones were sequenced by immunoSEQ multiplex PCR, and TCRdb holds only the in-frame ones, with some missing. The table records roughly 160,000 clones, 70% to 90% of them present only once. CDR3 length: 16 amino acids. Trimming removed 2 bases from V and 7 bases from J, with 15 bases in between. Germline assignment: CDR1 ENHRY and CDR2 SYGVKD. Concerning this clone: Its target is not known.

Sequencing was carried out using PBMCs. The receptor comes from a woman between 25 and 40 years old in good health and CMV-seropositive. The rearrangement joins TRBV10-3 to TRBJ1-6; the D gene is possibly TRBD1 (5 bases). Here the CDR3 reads CAISEARGGDNSPLHF. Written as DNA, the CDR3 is TGTGCCATCAGTGAGGCAAGGGGAGGGGACAATTCACCCCTCCACTTT.